This TCR beta chain was recovered during a study of blood T cells in healthy people across ages. Overall study results and limits: With donor CMV status unknown, expanded clonotype changes were possibly confounded. Since the PBMCs were unsorted, naive and antigen-experienced cells could not be conclusively compared.

Each sample gave at least 6.5 million isolated PBMCs. Using a J-beta primer mix together with a sample-barcoded 5' primer, a second PCR was run for roughly 6 to 12 cycles. The authors tagged each cDNA molecule using a template-switch adaptor with 12 random nucleotides. TCRdb called the 5' RACE reads again in MiXCR, with one record for every CDR3 protein. The data contain 600,000 to 1,000,000 distinct CDR3 sequences, roughly 50% of them singletons. About this clonotype: Its target is not known.

The J segment lost 0 bases and the V segment lost 6 bases, leaving 7 bases of the junction unmatched. Germline lookup yields CDR1 SGHRS and CDR2 YFSETQ. The CDR3 length is 16 residues. This chain links TRBV5-1 with TRBJ2-1; 9 bases are shared with TRBD1. The TCR sequence derives from a man aged 30-40 years in good health. Input material: blood. The CDR3 loop reads CASKGTGQSSYNEQFF. The DNA of the CDR3 is TGCGCCAGCAAAGGGACAGGGCAAAGCTCCTACAATGAGCAGTTCTTC.